This T cell receptor beta chain was recorded in a study of CD8 T cells in Susac syndrome. Random hexamers served to reverse transcribe about 0.45 to 1 ug RNA. Multiplex immunoSEQ PCR targeted 54 Vbeta and 13 Jbeta TCR beta segments. TCRdb processed the immunoSEQ multiplex PCR reads anew with MiXCR; each CDR3 protein has one entry. The sample lists approximately 300,000 distinct CDR3 sequences; 65% to 90% were seen once. High-throughput TCR beta sequencing covered peripheral CD8+ and CD4+ T cells. The multiple sclerosis controls were treatment-naive patients, and their relapsing-remitting disease was stable or active. The CDR3 runs 16 residues. Germline CDR1 and CDR2: SGHTA and FQGNSA. V lost 5 bases and J 1 base, leaving 18 bases between the germline ends.

The rearrangement uses TRBV7-2 and TRBJ2-7; D possibly corresponds to TRBD2 (7 bases). The sample comprised CD8+ T cells from PBMCs. The source of this sequence is a human donor with multiple sclerosis. The CDR3 is CASSRGRAGQSYEQYF. CDR3 DNA sequence: TGTGCCAGCAGCCGGGGGAGGGCGGGACAATCCTACGAGCAGTACTTC.